The rows below give T cell receptor beta chains drawn from one sample of a study of spatial heterogeneity in lung cancer. Via MiXCR, TCRdb re-called the 5' RACE reads, giving one row per CDR3 protein. The table records about 100,000 distinct CDR3 sequences, nearly 4.5% of them present only once. Source: lung tumor tissue, taken at surgery. These receptors originate from a male donor with early-stage non-small cell lung cancer. Both conserved end residues are part of each CDR3. The D gene is left open where the match is weak. The size of a clone is reported for some rows only, either as once, few or many, or as a class for expanded clones.

d_gene	v_gene	abundance	j_gene	CDR3nt	CDR3aa
TRBD2	TRBV24-1	many	TRBJ2-3	TGTGCCACCAGTGATTTACCTAGCGGGAATACAGATACGCAGTATTTT	CATSDLPSGNTDTQYF
NA	TRBV12-3/TRBV12-4	many	TRBJ1-5	TGTGCCAGCAGCCGACCCCTTAGCAATCAGCCCCAGCATTTT	CASSRPLSNQPQHF
NA	TRBV5-1	few	TRBJ2-7	TGCGCCAGCAGCTTGGGGATGCTGGTGGGGCCACCCGGCTACGAGCAGTACTTC	CASSLGMLVGPPGYEQYF
TRBD1	TRBV2	many	TRBJ1-5	TGTGCCACCCGGGACAGTCTCAATCAGCCCCAGCATTTT	CATRDSLNQPQHF
TRBD2	TRBV28	many	TRBJ2-3	TGTGCCAGCAGTCCAATAGCGGGAGCAGATACGCAGTATTTT	CASSPIAGADTQYF
NA	TRBV4-1	many	TRBJ2-7	TGCGCCAGCAGCCAATCCCCGGGACCCACCTACGAGCAGTACTTC	CASSQSPGPTYEQYF
NA	TRBV5-1	many	TRBJ1-1	TGCGCCAGCAGCTTGCGCGGAGGGACTGAAGCTTTCTTT	CASSLRGGTEAFF
NA	TRBV15	many	TRBJ1-5	TGTGCCACCAGCCCCCGGGACGGCGATCAGCCCCAGCATTTT	CATSPRDGDQPQHF
TRBD1	TRBV6-2/TRBV6-3	few	TRBJ2-7	TGTGCCAGCAGTTACTCGACAGAGGCCGTACCGGGACAGGCGGCCTACGAGCAGTACTTC	CASSYSTEAVPGQAAYEQYF
TRBD1	TRBV20-1	many	TRBJ2-3	TGCAGTGCTAGAGATCGTACAGGGGTCATCGCAGATACGCAGTATTTT	CSARDRTGVIADTQYF
NA	TRBV6-2/TRBV6-3	NA	TRBJ2-7	TGTGCCACGCAACCCCGGGGATCCGAGCAGTACTTC	CATQPRGSEQYF
NA	TRBV27	many	TRBJ2-7	TGTGCCAGCAGTTTTTCCTACGAGCAGTACTTC	CASSFSYEQYF
TRBD2	TRBV9	few	TRBJ2-3	TGTGCCAGCAGCGTAAGGTCTAGCGGTCCAGATACGCAGTATTTT	CASSVRSSGPDTQYF
NA	TRBV30	many	TRBJ2-7	TGTGCCTGGAGTGGGGACCTATACGAGCAGTACTTC	CAWSGDLYEQYF
NA	TRBV10-3	many	TRBJ1-4	TGTGCCATCAGTGAGTCATTGGTGGGGCGTGATGAAAAACTGTTTTTT	CAISESLVGRDEKLFF
NA	TRBV27	many	TRBJ1-3	TGTGCCAGCAGTTTATCGTGGAACTCTGGAAACACCATATATTTT	CASSLSWNSGNTIYF
NA	TRBV29-1	many	TRBJ2-1	TGCAGCGTTGCGGGTAGCGGGACAGCGAATCAACAGTTCTTC	CSVAGSGTANQQFF
NA	TRBV11-2	few	TRBJ2-1	TGTGCCAGCAGCTACAACTACAATGAGCAGTTCTTC	CASSYNYNEQFF
TRBD2	TRBV2	many	TRBJ2-7	TGTGCCAGCAGTGAACTAGCGGGAAGGTACGAGCAGTACTTC	CASSELAGRYEQYF
TRBD2	TRBV2	few	TRBJ2-1	TGTGCCAGTCTCCTAGCGGAATCCTACAATGAGCAGTTCTTC	CASLLAESYNEQFF
TRBD1	TRBV6-1	many	TRBJ2-2	TGTGCCAGCAGCCGGACAGGGGGGACCGGGGAGCTGTTTTTT	CASSRTGGTGELFF
NA	TRBV27	many	TRBJ1-1	TGTGCCAGCAGTATTACAGGGCTAGTGAACACTGAAGCTTTCTTT	CASSITGLVNTEAFF
TRBD1	TRBV4-1	few	TRBJ2-5	TGCGCCAGCAGCCGCGCAGGACAGGGGCAAGAGACCCAGTACTTC	CASSRAGQGQETQYF
NA	TRBV27	many	TRBJ2-7	TGTGCCAGCAGTCCACGAATTTTAGCGGTCAGCTCCTACGAGCAGTACTTC	CASSPRILAVSSYEQYF
NA	TRBV4-1	many	TRBJ1-5	TGCGCCAGCAGCCAGACGGGAACGGAGGGCAATCAGCCCCAGCATTTT	CASSQTGTEGNQPQHF
TRBD1	TRBV11-2	many	TRBJ1-6	TGTGCCAGTAAGGGTATGGGACAGTATAATTCACCCCTCCACTTT	CASKGMGQYNSPLHF
NA	TRBV20-1	few	TRBJ2-7	TGCAGTGCTAGAGCGGCGGGGAGTGGGACCTACGAGCAGTACTTC	CSARAAGSGTYEQYF
NA	TRBV9	many	TRBJ1-6	TGTGCCAGCAGCGTAGTGGGACGGGAGAATTCACCCCTCCACTTT	CASSVVGRENSPLHF
TRBD1	TRBV2	many	TRBJ1-2	TGTGCCAGCAGTGAAGCGGGAGGGGGCGCTGGGGCTGGCTACACCTTC	CASSEAGGGAGAGYTF
NA	TRBV5-5	many	TRBJ1-1	TGTGCCAGCAGCTTTTCCGGGGCCGCAAACACTGAAGCTTTCTTT	CASSFSGAANTEAFF
NA	TRBV6-1	NA	TRBJ1-5	TGTGCCAGCAGTGAAGATGGGGCGGTTTATGGTCAGCCCCAGCATTTT	CASSEDGAVYGQPQHF